These 8 T cell receptor beta chains were sequenced from one sample in a study of T cell changes during pregnancy in multiple sclerosis. The data were produced by immunoSEQ multiplex PCR, yet TCRdb's version contains in-frame clones alone and is incomplete. The sample lists around 29,000 clones, roughly 92% seen once, with approximately 5.3% in the top ten. The sequencing here drew on CD8+ T cells from peripheral blood mononuclear cells, taken before pregnancy. The receptor source for this set is a female donor with multiple sclerosis, enrolled in a pregnancy study.

CDR3 in amino acids: CASSGLEGTEAFF. In DNA form, the CDR3 reads TGTGCCAGCAGTGGTTTGGAGGGGACTGAAGCTTTCTTT. The genes are TRBV6-1 and TRBJ1-1; D is perhaps TRBD1 (5 bases). CDR3 length: 13 residues. Germline-derived CDR1 and CDR2 are MNHNS and SASEGT. Deletions cut 4 bases from V and 5 bases from J, with 11 bases between.

This clone was observed once. The chain recombines TRBV2 with TRBJ2-5; TRBD2 matches 8 bases. The CDR3 is 15 amino acids. Per the germline V gene, CDR1 is SNHLY and CDR2 is FYNNEI. V shed 6 bases and J 1 base; nucleotides not matched to a gene: 7. The CDR3 sequence is CASSDHSGVQETQYF. The CDR3 DNA reads as TGTGCCAGCAGCGACCATAGCGGGGTCCAAGAGACCCAGTACTTC.

The V and J genes are TRBV7-9 and TRBJ2-3, with 9 nucleotides matching TRBD1. Germline trimming cut 3 bases from V and 4 bases from J; bases unmatched to any gene: 14. Germline V lookup: CDR1 SEHNR, CDR2 FQNEAQ (reference sequence). This CDR3 is 18 amino acids long. CDR3 in DNA: TGTGCCAGCAGCTTTCCCCTCCTAACAGGGGGCGACGCAGATACGCAGTATTTT. Translated: CASSFPLLTGGDADTQYF.

The chain links TRBV9 to TRBJ1-1; unclear D gene. CDR3 size: 15 residues. With 4 bases removed from V and 5 bases from J, the gap between germline ends came to 18 bases. Germline V lookup: CDR1 SGDLS, CDR2 YYNGEE. DNA of the CDR3: TGTGCCAGCAGCCCACGGGATTTTTTAGGGACTGAAGCTTTCTTT. Translating it yields CASSPRDFLGTEAFF. The variable domain in full, completed from reference TRBV9 and TRBJ1-1, reads DSGVTQTPKHLITATGQRVTLRCSPRSGDLSVYWYQQSLDQGLQFLIQYYNGEERAKGNILERFSAQQFPDLHSELNLSSLELGDSALYFCASSPRDFLGTEAFFGQGTRLTVV.

This chain links TRBV29-1 with TRBJ2-1, with 9 bases matching TRBD2. The ends lost 7 bases at V and 4 bases at J; junction bases unmatched: 8. The CDR3 contains 14 residues. CDR1 is SQVTM, CDR2 ANQGSEA, per germline. The DNA for the CDR3 is TGCAGCGGCTTTGGACTAGCGAGTTACAATGAGCAGTTCTTC. Translation: CSGFGLASYNEQFF.

The V gene is TRBV27, the J gene TRBJ2-5; 14 positions agree with TRBD2. The CDR3 has 15 amino acids. Trimming at V came to 9 bases and at J to 5 bases, leaving 8 bases not matched to a gene. Germline CDR1 is MNHEY and CDR2 is SMNVEV (reference sequence). The CDR3 bases are TGTGCCAGAAGACCGGGACTAGCGGGAGAGGAGACCCAGTACTTC. Its protein is CARRPGLAGEETQYF.

CDR3 region: CASSSFNQPQHF. Here the CDR3 DNA reads TGTGCCAGCAGCTCTTTCAATCAGCCCCAGCATTTT. This chain links TRBV7-2 with TRBJ1-5; D unclear. Trimming cost V 4 bases and J 3 bases, with 4 bases left between them. Germline CDR1 SGHTA, CDR2 FQGNSA. The CDR3 has 12 residues.

The gene calls are TRBV9 and TRBJ2-7; TRBD2 matches at 12 bases. This CDR3 is 15 amino acids long. V gave up 3 bases and J gave up 6 bases; unmatched junction bases: 7. The germline V gene encodes CDR1 SGDLS and CDR2 YYNGEE. The CDR3 nucleotides read TGTGCCAGCAGCGAGCTAGCGGGAGGGCCTGGCGAGCAGTACTTC. Its protein is CASSELAGGPGEQYF.